The present T cell receptor beta chain was sequenced within a study of cytomegalovirus exposure and HLA in healthy donors. Regarding the study as a whole: 16,951 TCR beta sequences were associated with HLA alleles at 0.05 false discovery rate in a later analysis.

Of note for this clone: Its matching antigen is unknown.

The study ran its PCR with 60 Vbeta and 13 Jbeta primers. Original data processing: A later analysis tallied some 80 million unique TCR beta chains, some 10 million of them shared. The protocol was immunoSEQ multiplex PCR, while the TCRdb copy is restricted to in-frame clones and leaves out a portion. The DNA was the basis for D and trimming; V, J and clone size are from that table. This table has about 140,000 clones, about 70% appearing once. Germline CDR1 is MNHEY and CDR2 is SMNVEV (reference sequence). Deletions cut 2 bases from V and 3 bases from J, with 11 bases between. The CDR3 extends over 15 amino acids.

This TCR derives from a man in his late teens or twenties in good health and CMV-seronegative. The chain is built from TRBV27 and TRBJ1-5, with TRBD1 as a possible D gene (5 bases). The sample comprised PBMCs. CDR3 sequence reads: CASSLGRAPNQPQHF. In DNA form, the CDR3 reads TGTGCCAGCAGTTTAGGCAGGGCGCCCAATCAGCCCCAGCATTTT.